The 13 T cell receptor beta chains in this list originate from one sample, sequenced in a study of blood T cell repertoires in COVID-19. The repertoire was sequenced with immunoSEQ multiplex PCR; TCRdb's copy has only in-frame clones and lacks some. The sample lists 300,000 to 450,000 clones; approximately 87% were seen once. The sequenced sample was peripheral blood. These receptors came from a woman aged 60-75 years with COVID-19, enrolled during active disease.

The J gene is TRBJ1-1, the V gene TRBV19, with D possibly matching TRBD1 (5 bases). The V gene lost 8 bases and the J gene lost 2 bases, with 15 bases spanning the gap. CDR1 and CDR2 from the germline V gene are LNHDA and SQIVND (reference sequence). This CDR3 region has 14 residues. The CDR3 bases are TGTGCCAGTCCCCCCCTGGGGGGAAACACTGAAGCTTTCTTT. This gives the protein CASPPLGGNTEAFF.

This clone was counted a few times. The rearrangement uses TRBV29-1 and TRBJ2-2, with 10 positions matching TRBD1. Germline CDR1 is SQVTM and CDR2 is ANQGSEA. The V segment lost 7 bases and the J segment 4 bases; nucleotides outside the gene matches: 3. The CDR3 is made up of 13 amino acids. CDR3 sequence (DNA): TGCAGCGCGGACAGGGGGTTCACCGGGGAGCTGTTTTTT. Protein sequence: CSADRGFTGELFF.

The J gene is TRBJ2-3, the V gene TRBV7-6, with D possibly TRBD2 on 5 matching bases. The germline V gene has CDR1 SGHVS and CDR2 FNYEAQ. The CDR3 totals 15 residues. With 5 bases removed from V and 1 base from J, the gap between germline ends came to 13 bases. CDR3 nucleotide sequence: TGTGCCAGCAGCGCAACCTGGGGAGGCACAGATACGCAGTATTTT. It specifies CASSATWGGTDTQYF.

The chain is built from TRBV6-2 or TRBV6-3 and TRBJ1-1, with unresolved D. Trimming pared 5 bases from V and 5 bases from J, leaving 18 bases between. The germline V gene encodes CDR1 MNHEY and CDR2 SVGEGT. The CDR3 totals 15 residues. CDR3 sequence: CASSTQTFVVTEAFF. The CDR3 bases are TGTGCCAGCAGTACCCAGACATTCGTCGTGACTGAAGCTTTCTTT.

The J gene is TRBJ2-1, the V gene TRBV5-1; TRBD1 is a possible D gene (5 bases). Trimming removed 6 bases at V and 3 bases at J, with 16 bases between. Looked up from germline, CDR1 is SGHRS and CDR2 is YFSETQ. This CDR3 comprises 15 residues. The CDR3 DNA sequence: TGCGCCAGCACCTTTCAGGGTGCCAACTACAATGAGCAGTTCTTC. This sequence encodes CASTFQGANYNEQFF.

The genes are TRBV5-1 and TRBJ2-7, with D hard to call. This CDR3 has 13 residues. Germline CDR1 and CDR2: SGHRS and YFSETQ. V lost 0 bases, J lost 0 bases, and 4 bases lay in between. The DNA of the CDR3 is TGCGCCAGCAGCTTGGACAACTCCTACGAGCAGTACTTC. This translates into CASSLDNSYEQYF.

The chain recombines TRBV5-1 with TRBJ2-2; TRBD2 matches at 8 bases. The germline V gene encodes CDR1 SGHRS and CDR2 YFSETQ. CDR3 length equals 16 residues. V shed 4 bases, J shed 0 bases, and the junction held 5 bases outside the gene matches. The CDR3 DNA follows: TGCGCCAGCAGCCGCGGGGGGTACGCGAACACCGGGGAGCTGTTTTTT. Amino acid sequence: CASSRGGYANTGELFF.

The chain couples TRBV6-5 to TRBJ1-1; D might be TRBD1 (5 bases). The V end was cut by 7 bases, the J end by 5 bases, with 20 bases between. The CDR3 runs to 15 residues. CDR1 is MNHEY, CDR2 SVGAGI, per germline. CDR3 loop: CASTVSGPDRTEAFF. The CDR3 region has the DNA TGTGCCAGCACTGTATCAGGGCCCGACCGGACTGAAGCTTTCTTT.

The chain carries TRBV29-1 and TRBJ1-6; 8 bases are shared with TRBD1. V gave up 7 bases and J gave up 7 bases; unmatched junction bases: 6. Germline assignment: CDR1 SQVTM and CDR2 ANQGSEA. CDR3 length: 13 residues. Written as DNA, the CDR3 is TGCAGCGCGGGGACAGGCCGGAATTCACCCCTCCACTTT. Encoded protein: CSAGTGRNSPLHF. Full variable domain (outside the CDR3, taken from reference TRBV29-1 and TRBJ1-6): SAVISQKPSRDICQRGTSLTIQCQVDSQVTMMFWYRQQPGQSLTLIATANQGSEATYESGFVIDKFPISRPNLTFSTLTVSNMSPEDSSIYLCSAGTGRNSPLHFGNGTRLTVT.

This sequence joins TRBV19 and TRBJ1-6; D remains unclear. The CDR3 runs 15 residues. Per germline, CDR1 LNHDA and CDR2 SQIVND (reference sequence). V gave up 7 bases and J gave up 0 bases, with 10 bases separating them. In nucleotides, the CDR3 is TGTGCCAGTACCGTACAGAGCTCCTATAATTCACCCCTCCACTTT. This codes for CASTVQSSYNSPLHF.

This clone was counted once. V is TRBV7-6 and J is TRBJ2-1; D ambiguous. V was trimmed by 4 bases and J by 8 bases, leaving 18 bases between them. Per germline, CDR1 SGHVS and CDR2 FNYEAQ. There are 15 residues in the CDR3. CDR3 sequence: CASSSLMLAEDEQFF. CDR3 DNA sequence: TGTGCCAGCAGCTCCCTGATGTTAGCTGAGGATGAGCAGTTCTTC.

V gene TRBV5-6 combines with J gene TRBJ1-2; perhaps TRBD1 as D (5 bases). The CDR3 is 14 amino acids. Trimming took 1 base from V and 4 from J, leaving 11 bases between them. Germline CDR1 and CDR2: SGHDT and YYEEEE. The CDR3 DNA reads as TGTGCCAGCAGCTTGCAGAGGGGACTCTATGGCTACACCTTC. Amino acid sequence: CASSLQRGLYGYTF.

The J gene is TRBJ2-1, the V gene TRBV7-2, with D possibly being TRBD2 (5 bases). The V gene's germline CDR1 is SGHTA and CDR2 FQGNSA. Trimming took off 4 bases at V and 10 bases at J, with 20 bases between the two ends. The CDR3 consists of 15 residues. The CDR3 coding sequence is TGTGCCAGCAGCTACTCGGATGGAGAATGGGAGGAGCAGTTCTTC. This sequence encodes CASSYSDGEWEEQFF.